These 28 T cell receptor beta chains came from one sample sequenced in a study of beta chain features in type 1 diabetes. Study conclusions and caveats: Type 1 diabetes patients had TCRB CDR3s that were shorter (moderately but significantly so) in all four CD4+ subsets.

The study reverse transcribed the entire isolated RNA, so it sequenced expressed TCRB transcripts. Produced via immunoSEQ multiplex PCR; TCRdb's table is partial and in-frame only. The sample contains over 200,000 clones, approximately 11% of which appear only once. What these receptors recognize is not known. The sequenced sample consisted of naive CD4+ T cells from blood. The receptors were gathered from a man younger than 40 with type 1 diabetes.

This chain uses TRBV29-1 with TRBJ2-7; D gene unclear. There are 13 residues in the CDR3. V was pared by 4 bases and J by 1 base, with 11 bases between. The germline V gene encodes CDR1 SQVTM and CDR2 ANQGSEA. The CDR3 is CSVVNSRSYEQYF. The CDR3 DNA reads TGCAGCGTTGTCAACAGTCGTTCCTACGAGCAGTACTTC.

V usage is TRBV29-1 and J usage is TRBJ2-5, with 10 nucleotides matching TRBD2. This CDR3 region has 16 residues. J was trimmed by 2 bases and V by 4 bases; bases with no gene match: 10. In germline, CDR1 is SQVTM, CDR2 ANQGSEA. The CDR3 region is CSVGPAGGRGQETQYF. Here the CDR3 DNA reads TGCAGCGTTGGGCCAGCGGGGGGGCGAGGGCAAGAGACCCAGTACTTC.

The rearrangement uses TRBV28 and TRBJ2-3; D gene ambiguous. Per germline, CDR1 MDHEN and CDR2 SYDVKM. The length of the CDR3 is 15 residues. Trimming stripped 3 bases from V and 0 bases from J, with 10 bases between. The CDR3 here is CASSLVAPSTDTQYF. The DNA for the CDR3 is TGTGCCAGCAGTTTGGTGGCTCCTAGCACAGATACGCAGTATTTT.

The rearrangement joins TRBV7-9 to TRBJ1-5; 10 nucleotides align to TRBD1. This CDR3 spans 15 amino acids. The germline CDR1 and CDR2 sequences are SEHNR and FQNEAQ (reference sequence). The J segment lost 6 bases and the V segment lost 1 base, leaving 3 bases of the junction unmatched. CDR3: CASSLGQGAFQPQHF. DNA of the CDR3: TGTGCCAGCAGCTTAGGACAGGGGGCTTTTCAGCCCCAGCATTTT.

In its sample, this clone was seen a few times. The gene calls are TRBV5-1 and TRBJ2-1; 11 nucleotides line up with TRBD1. This CDR3 is built from 15 residues. The germline V gene encodes CDR1 SGHRS and CDR2 YFSETQ. V lost 0 bases to trimming and J lost 6 bases; unmatched junction nucleotides: 2. The CDR3 protein is CASSLVGTGGNEQFF. The CDR3 region has the DNA TGCGCCAGCAGCTTGGTTGGGACAGGGGGCAATGAGCAGTTCTTC.

This clone was counted between two and nine times. The rearrangement joins TRBV19 to TRBJ1-5; 10 bases align to TRBD1. The CDR3 length is 16 residues. Germline CDR1 LNHDA, CDR2 SQIVND (reference sequence). The V and J ends lost 5 bases and 2 bases, in that order; junction bases with no gene match: 6. The CDR3 is CASSATGTGGNQPQHF. CDR3 sequence (DNA): TGTGCCAGTAGTGCAACCGGGACAGGGGGCAATCAGCCCCAGCATTTT.

Regarding this clone: Other DNA sequences from this sample encode an identical CDR3 as well. The CDR3 DNA is TGTGCCAGCAGCCCCGGGACCTACAATGAGCAGTTCTTC. Amino acids: CASSPGTYNEQFF. This rearrangement joins TRBV7-3 to TRBJ2-1; D may be TRBD2 (5 bases). From germline, CDR1 is SGHTA and CDR2 FQGTGA. The CDR3 has 13 amino acids. V lost 5 bases, J lost 2 bases, and 7 bases lay in between. The full variable domain, completed using reference TRBV7-3 and TRBJ2-1, is GAGVSQTPSNKVTEKGKYVELRCDPISGHTALYWYRQSLGQGPEFLIYFQGTGAADDSGLPNDRFFAVRPEGSVSTLKIQRTERGDSAVYLCASSPGTYNEQFFGPGTRLTVL.

V and J are TRBV19 and TRBJ2-1; TRBD1 agrees at 7 bases. The trim removed 9 bases at V and 0 bases at J, leaving 8 bases unmatched. Germline V CDR1 and CDR2: LNHDA, SQIVND (reference sequence). The CDR3 is 15 residues long. CDR3 in DNA: TGTGCCAGCTCCCCGGACAGGAGCTCCTACAATGAGCAGTTCTTC. Encoded protein: CASSPDRSSYNEQFF.

This clone was observed a handful of times. The chain recombines TRBV30 with TRBJ1-1; the match to TRBD1 covers 11 bases. The length of the CDR3 is 13 residues. The junction had 5 bases not matched to a gene; V was cut back by 5 bases and J by 6 bases. Germline V CDR1 and CDR2: GTSNPN, SVGIG (reference sequence). This CDR3 reads CAWGQGAFAEAFF. In DNA form, the CDR3 reads TGTGCCTGGGGACAGGGGGCCTTCGCTGAAGCTTTCTTT. The variable domain in full, completed from reference TRBV30 and TRBJ1-1, reads SQTIHQWPATLVQPVGSPLSLECTVEGTSNPNLYWYRQAAGRGLQLLFYSVGIGQISSEVPQNLSASRPQDRQFILSSKKLLLSDSGFYLCAWGQGAFAEAFFGQGTRLTVV.

This rearrangement joins TRBV7-9 to TRBJ2-4; no clear D. Trimming pared 1 base from V and 2 bases from J, leaving 12 bases between. In germline, CDR1 is SEHNR, CDR2 FQNEAQ (reference sequence). This CDR3 spans 16 amino acids. CDR3 region: CASSLGASGSKNIQYF. The CDR3 nucleotides are TGTGCCAGCAGCTTAGGTGCTTCGGGTTCCAAAAACATTCAGTACTTC.

The chain couples TRBV6-1 to TRBJ1-5; the match to TRBD1 covers 8 bases. CDR1 and CDR2 from the germline V gene are MNHNS and SASEGT. With V trimmed by 5 bases and J by 4 bases, 7 bases remained unmatched. This CDR3 region has 15 residues. CDR3: CASSRTGPLNQPQHF. The CDR3 DNA is TGTGCCAGCAGTCGGACAGGGCCCCTTAATCAGCCCCAGCATTTT.

This rearrangement joins TRBV9 to TRBJ2-1; 7 bases match TRBD2. CDR3 size: 15 residues. The germline CDR1 and CDR2 sequences are SGDLS and YYNGEE. Trimming cost V 2 bases and J 8 bases; bases outside gene matches: 10. The CDR3 nucleotides are TGTGCCAGCAGCGTCGGACTAGAGCGATCGGATGAGCAGTTCTTC. Protein sequence: CASSVGLERSDEQFF.

The V gene is TRBV7-9, the J gene TRBJ2-3; TRBD1 might be the D (5 bases). Trimming removed 4 bases at V and 5 bases at J, with 10 bases between. This CDR3 has 13 residues. Per the germline V gene, CDR1 is SEHNR and CDR2 is FQNEAQ (reference sequence). CDR3 DNA: TGTGCCAGCAGCTCGGACAACGAAGATACGCAGTATTTT. It specifies CASSSDNEDTQYF.

This chain joins TRBV6-6 and TRBJ2-5, with TRBD1 matching 7 bases. The CDR3 covers 13 residues. Germline V gene lookup returns CDR1 MNHNY and CDR2 SVGAGI (reference sequence). Trimming removed 6 bases from V and 5 bases from J; junction bases left unmatched: 6. CDR3 nucleotides: TGTGCCAGCAGCCAGACAGGGTACGAGACCCAGTACTTC. Encoded protein: CASSQTGYETQYF.

This clone was detected only a few times. The genes are TRBV30 and TRBJ2-3; TRBD2 might be the D (5 bases). Per germline, CDR1 GTSNPN and CDR2 SVGIG (reference sequence). Trimming removed 3 bases at V and 7 bases at J, with 8 bases between. The CDR3 is made up of 11 amino acids. CDR3 protein: CAWSTGNTQYF. The CDR3 region has the DNA TGTGCCTGGAGCACGGGAAATACGCAGTATTTT.

In its sample, this clone was seen a few times. The chain uses TRBV7-2 and TRBJ1-5; TRBD1 matches 7 bases. The germline CDR1 and CDR2 sequences are SGHTA and FQGNSA. The CDR3 contains 12 residues. Trimming cost V 4 bases and J 7 bases; bases outside gene matches: 1. The CDR3: CASSSQGQPQHF. As DNA, the CDR3 is TGTGCCAGCAGCTCACAGGGGCAGCCCCAGCATTTT. Variable domain in full (rest from reference TRBV7-2 and TRBJ1-5): GAGVSQSPSNKVTEKGKDVELRCDPISGHTALYWYRQSLGQGLEFLIYFQGNSAPDKSGLPSDRFSAERTGGSVSTLTIQRTQQEDSAVYLCASSSQGQPQHFGDGTRLSIL.

The rearrangement uses TRBV9 and TRBJ2-7, with a tentative D call TRBD1 (6 bases). Looked up from germline, CDR1 is SGDLS and CDR2 is YYNGEE. The V end lost 4 bases, the J end lost 9 bases, and 20 bases lay between the germline ends. The CDR3 runs 14 residues. The CDR3 nucleotides are TGTGCCAGCAGCTTGGGACACCGCTTTCACGGGCAGTACTTC. It encodes CASSLGHRFHGQYF. The full variable domain, its missing parts supplied by reference TRBV9 and TRBJ2-7, is DSGVTQTPKHLITATGQRVTLRCSPRSGDLSVYWYQQSLDQGLQFLIQYYNGEERAKGNILERFSAQQFPDLHSELNLSSLELGDSALYFCASSLGHRFHGQYFGPGTRLTVT.

This chain joins TRBV7-2 and TRBJ1-2, with 10 bases fitting TRBD1. J lost 4 bases, V lost 6 bases, and 8 bases had no gene match. CDR1 is SGHTA and CDR2 is FQGNSA in the germline V gene. The CDR3 covers 15 residues. The CDR3 loop reads CASSSQGQGTYGYTF. The CDR3, as DNA: TGTGCCAGCAGTTCACAGGGACAGGGGACCTATGGCTACACCTTC.

In its sample, this clone was seen a few times. The chain carries TRBV6-6 and TRBJ2-3, with D possibly being TRBD2 (5 bases). The ends were cut back, 5 bases at V and 6 bases at J, with 9 bases in the middle. This CDR3 comprises 12 residues. From germline, CDR1 is MNHNY and CDR2 SVGAGI (reference sequence). The CDR3 sequence is CASSPGLDTQYF. CDR3 nucleotides: TGTGCCAGCAGTCCGGGGTTGGATACGCAGTATTTT.

The chain carries TRBV5-1 and TRBJ2-7, with a weak D call TRBD1 (6 bases). Germline CDR1 reads SGHRS; CDR2 reads YFSETQ. The CDR3 contains 15 residues. Trimming removed 5 bases from V and 7 bases from J, with 22 bases in between. CDR3 region: CASRGAPSGPGEQYF. In nucleotides, the CDR3 is TGCGCCAGCAGGGGGGCTCCCTCTGGTCCGGGGGAGCAGTACTTC.

The V gene is TRBV7-8, the J gene TRBJ2-7; a weak D match, TRBD2 (5 bases). The V gene's germline CDR1 is SGHVS and CDR2 FQNEAQ. The V end was cut by 5 bases, the J end by 2 bases, with 16 bases between. This CDR3 has 15 amino acids. The CDR3 loop reads CASSPYGRGPYEQYF. The CDR3 bases are TGTGCCAGCAGCCCGTATGGCCGCGGGCCCTACGAGCAGTACTTC.

This clone was seen more than once but under ten times. The rearrangement links TRBV7-6 to TRBJ2-3; D uncertain. Trimming removed 1 base at V and 2 bases at J, with 13 bases between. This CDR3 is 16 amino acids long. From germline, CDR1 is SGHVS and CDR2 FNYEAQ. CDR3 loop: CASSLGRVALTDTQYF. CDR3 DNA sequence: TGTGCCAGCAGCTTAGGTCGGGTAGCACTCACAGATACGCAGTATTTT.

The CDR3 loop reads CASSEVSGGGETQYF. CDR3 in DNA: TGTGCCAGCAGTGAAGTGAGCGGGGGCGGAGAGACCCAGTACTTC. The gene calls are TRBV2 and TRBJ2-5, with 8 nucleotides matching TRBD2. V shed 1 base, J shed 4 bases, and the junction held 5 bases outside the gene matches. Per germline, CDR1 SNHLY and CDR2 FYNNEI. The CDR3 contains 15 residues.

This clone was picked up a small number of times. This chain links TRBV9 with TRBJ1-2, with a possible D match to TRBD1 (6 bases). V lost 4 bases and J 8 bases, leaving 12 bases between the germline ends. Germline values: CDR1 SGDLS, CDR2 YYNGEE. The CDR3 is 12 residues long. This chain's CDR3 is CASSITGFGYTF. For the CDR3, the DNA is TGTGCCAGCAGCATTACAGGGTTCGGCTACACCTTC.

A note on this clone: Other DNA sequences within the sample encode an identical CDR3. J is TRBJ2-5 and V is TRBV5-1, with 7 bases identical to TRBD1. Unmatched junction bases numbered 4, after V lost 4 bases and J lost 1 base. CDR1 SGHRS and CDR2 YFSETQ come from the germline V gene. This CDR3 contains 14 residues. In DNA, the CDR3 is TGCGCCAGCAGCCCAGGGACAGCCCAAGAGACCCAGTACTTC. This gives the protein CASSPGTAQETQYF.

CDR3 residues: CASSTRGAGANVLTF. In nucleotides, the CDR3 is TGTGCCAGCAGCACCCGGGGGGCCGGGGCCAACGTCCTGACTTTC. The rearrangement uses TRBV9 and TRBJ2-6; D might be TRBD2 (7 bases). Germline V CDR1 and CDR2: SGDLS, YYNGEE. This CDR3 has 15 amino acids. Trimming stripped 4 bases from V and 4 bases from J, with 12 bases between.

This clone was seen a few times. This same CDR3 is encoded by further DNA sequences in the sample. The chain couples TRBV5-1 to TRBJ2-1; no clear D. The CDR3 runs 12 residues. V shed 4 bases and J shed 5 bases, with 7 bases lying between them. CDR1 is SGHRS, CDR2 YFSETQ, per germline. The CDR3 DNA is TGCGCCAGCAGCCCGGTCGACAATGAGCAGTTCTTC. It yields the protein CASSPVDNEQFF.

This clone was seen a few times. J is TRBJ1-4 and V is TRBV9; TRBD1 matches at 7 bases. The germline gives CDR1 SGDLS, CDR2 YYNGEE. The CDR3 totals 14 residues. The V segment lost 2 bases and the J segment 4 bases; nucleotides outside the gene matches: 2. DNA of the CDR3: TGTGCCAGCAGCGTCGGGACAGTTAATGAAAAACTGTTTTTT. Encoded protein: CASSVGTVNEKLFF.